The clone carrying this T cell receptor (beta chain) was seen a handful of times. The protocol was immunoSEQ multiplex PCR, while the TCRdb copy is restricted to in-frame clones and leaves out a portion. The table includes 240,000 or so clones, 90% detected once. Across 24 US areas, participants ranged in age from roughly 18 to 95 years. The data originate from a study of blood T cell repertoires in COVID-19. Sequencing was done on a sample of PBMCs or T cells enriched from blood (not recorded which). This TCR was sampled from a middle-aged man who had been exposed to COVID-19.

CDR3 DNA sequence: TGTGCCAGCAGCCTCGCCGGGACTTCCTACGAGCAGTACGTC. Protein sequence: CASSLAGTSYEQYV. This chain links TRBV28 with TRBJ2-7; the D gene is possibly TRBD2 (6 bases). The CDR3 runs to 14 residues. Germline assignment: CDR1 MDHEN and CDR2 SYDVKM. V was clipped by 6 bases and J by 1 base, with 13 bases between them.